The text below deals with one T cell receptor (beta chain). Donors comprised healthy HIV-negative adults lacking recent acute infections or vaccinations. Every donor was a Caucasian adult from Nashville, Tennessee. The table came from immunoSEQ multiplex PCR; TCRdb's copy has only in-frame clones and leaves some out. The sample contains some 510,000 clones, more than 65% of which appear only once. The CDR3 is 14 residues long. V was pared by 5 bases and J by 5 bases, with 15 bases between. Germline V gene lookup returns CDR1 SGHTA and CDR2 FQGNSA. The data were obtained in a study of shared clonotypes between healthy human individuals.

This chain connects TRBV7-2 to TRBJ2-5; TRBD2 is a possible D gene (5 bases). What was sequenced was PBMCs. The TCR was taken from a woman in her 40s in good health. Some clones in this sample may be carry-over from other donors' samples. CDR3 region: CASSRGWERETQYF. For the CDR3, the DNA is TGTGCCAGCAGCCGCGGCTGGGAGCGGGAGACCCAGTACTTC.